Below are 20 T cell receptor beta chains sequenced from a single sample in a study of T cells in Graves' hyperthyroidism and ophthalmopathy. There were TCR beta CDR3 regions amplified from RNA transcripts. RT-PCR in the first round (using the HTBI primer set) targeted the TCR CDR3. TCRdb analysed the multiplex PCR reads with MiXCR anew, one entry per CDR3 protein. The sample lists approximately 410,000 distinct CDR3 sequences, roughly 13% seen once, with 5% to 6% in the top ten. The sample consisted of blood. The receptor set was obtained from a young woman with Graves' hyperthyroidism.

The rearrangement uses TRBV10-3 and TRBJ1-6; D not resolved. Per the germline V gene, CDR1 is ENHRY and CDR2 is SYGVKD. The CDR3 extends over 11 amino acids. V gave up 8 bases and J gave up 7 bases, with 6 bases separating them. The DNA for the CDR3 is TGTGCCATCTCCGAGAATTCACCCCTCCACTTT. Translation gives CAISENSPLHF.

Only one count was recorded for this clonotype. The rearrangement links TRBV19 to TRBJ1-1; unclear D gene. The germline V and J ends were trimmed by 4 bases and 4 bases, with 16 bases remaining between them. This CDR3 comprises 15 residues. Germline V lookup: CDR1 LNHDA, CDR2 SQIVND (reference sequence). The CDR3 protein is CASSKGPTAGTEAFF. The DNA for the CDR3 is TGTGCCAGTAGTAAAGGACCGACCGCAGGCACTGAAGCTTTCTTT.

There are many counts of this clonotype. The chain has TRBV6-2 or TRBV6-3 and TRBJ2-3, with TRBD2 matching over 7 bases. V lost 2 bases and J lost 1; bases outside the gene matches: 9. The CDR3 sequence is 17 residues long. The germline V gene has CDR1 MNHEY and CDR2 SVGEGT. CDR3 sequence: CASSYPPERGRTDTQYF. The DNA for the CDR3 is TGTGCCAGCAGTTACCCACCGGAGCGGGGCCGCACAGATACGCAGTATTTT.

This chain links TRBV25-1 with TRBJ2-1, with 7 nucleotides matching TRBD2. This CDR3 contains 15 residues. The junction had 8 bases not matched to a gene; V was cut back by 1 base and J by 8 bases. CDR1 and CDR2 from the germline V gene are MGHDK and SYGVNS. The CDR3 loop reads CASSESGGGTHEQFF. The CDR3 coding sequence is TGTGCCAGCAGTGAATCGGGGGGTGGTACCCATGAGCAGTTCTTC.

This clonotype was picked up many times. The genes are TRBV3-1 and TRBJ2-2; D unclear. Germline CDR1 LGHDT, CDR2 YNNKEL (reference sequence). This CDR3 comprises 16 residues. V was trimmed by 0 bases and J by 5 bases, leaving 13 bases between them. This CDR3 is CASSQEPTARTGELFF. DNA for the CDR3: TGTGCCAGCAGCCAAGAACCAACGGCAAGGACCGGGGAGCTGTTTTTT.

The genes are TRBV3-1 and TRBJ2-7; 14 bases agree with TRBD2. V shed 1 base and J 5 bases; nucleotides not matched to a gene: 4. CDR1 and CDR2 (germline): LGHDT, YNNKEL (reference sequence). The CDR3 spans 16 residues. The CDR3 reads CASSQAGTSGSNEQYF. CDR3 sequence (DNA): TGTGCCAGCAGCCAAGCCGGGACTAGCGGGAGCAACGAGCAGTACTTC.

Only a few counts were recorded for this clonotype. The gene calls are TRBV7-9 and TRBJ1-4, with unresolved D. The V gene's germline CDR1 is SEHNR and CDR2 FQNEAQ (reference sequence). Trimming stripped 2 bases from V and 5 bases from J, with 9 bases between. This CDR3 is built from 14 residues. The CDR3 loop reads CASSLTPNNEKLFF. Here the CDR3 DNA reads TGTGCCAGCAGCTTAACCCCGAACAATGAAAAACTGTTTTTT.

In its sample, this clonotype was seen many times. The chain recombines TRBV28 with TRBJ2-4; 9 bases fit TRBD1. V dropped 5 bases and J dropped 8; count of bases not matched to a gene: 10. The CDR3 extends over 15 amino acids. CDR1 and CDR2 (germline): MDHEN, SYDVKM. CDR3 region: CASSRPGQGLDIQYF. The CDR3 DNA sequence: TGTGCCAGCAGTCGTCCGGGACAGGGATTGGACATTCAGTACTTC.

The sample holds many counts of this clonotype. This rearrangement joins TRBV6-1 to TRBJ2-7; TRBD1 agrees at 7 bases. V lost 6 bases and J lost 2; bases outside the gene matches: 7. Looked up from germline, CDR1 is MNHNS and CDR2 is SASEGT. The CDR3 has 14 residues. The CDR3 DNA reads TGTGCCAGCAGATCTCCTGGACAGGCCTACGAGCAGTACTTC. Residues: CASRSPGQAYEQYF.

This clonotype was seen many times. The CDR3 sequence is CASSLVTAYNEQFF. In nucleotides, the CDR3 is TGTGCCAGCAGCTTAGTCACCGCTTACAATGAGCAGTTCTTC. The gene calls are TRBV7-9 and TRBJ2-1; unclear D gene. The germline CDR1 and CDR2 sequences are SEHNR and FQNEAQ (reference sequence). The CDR3 totals 14 residues. Trimming removed 1 base from V and 4 bases from J, with 8 bases in between. Variable domain in full (rest from reference TRBV7-9 and TRBJ2-1): DTGVSQNPRHKITKRGQNVTFRCDPISEHNRLYWYRQTLGQGPEFLTYFQNEAQLEKSRLLSDRFSAERPKGSFSTLEIQRTEQGDSAMYLCASSLVTAYNEQFFGPGTRLTVL.

This chain uses TRBV30 with TRBJ2-7; TRBD1 matches at 7 bases. This CDR3 comprises 15 residues. Losses at the gene ends were 4 bases for V and 3 bases for J; bases not matched to a gene: 12. Looked up from germline, CDR1 is GTSNPN and CDR2 is SVGIG (reference sequence). CDR3: CAWTLPGQGVYEQYF. Written as DNA, the CDR3 is TGTGCCTGGACCCTCCCGGGGCAGGGGGTCTACGAGCAGTACTTC.

This clonotype showed up many times. The chain carries TRBV4-1 and TRBJ2-1; D is unclear. This CDR3 is built from 14 residues. From germline, CDR1 is MGHRA and CDR2 YSYEKL. Trimming removed 6 bases at V and 11 bases at J, with 20 bases between. CDR3: CASSLSYRATKQFF. As DNA, the CDR3 is TGCGCCAGCAGTCTATCCTACCGCGCGACAAAGCAGTTCTTC.

This clonotype occurred many times. V gene TRBV28 combines with J gene TRBJ1-5; 9 bases map to TRBD1. The CDR3 loop spans 14 amino acids. V trimming: 3 bases; J trimming: 5 bases; junction bases outside the gene matches: 2. CDR1 is MDHEN and CDR2 is SYDVKM in the germline V gene. The CDR3 coding sequence is TGTGCCAGCAGTTTTCGGGACAGGGATCAGCCCCAGCATTTT. Translating gives CASSFRDRDQPQHF. Using reference TRBV28 and TRBJ1-5 for the parts outside the CDR3, the full variable domain is DVKVTQSSRYLVKRTGEKVFLECVQDMDHENMFWYRQDPGLGLRLIYFSYDVKMKEKGDIPEGYSVSREKKERFSLILESASTNQTSMYLCASSFRDRDQPQHFGDGTRLSIL.

This clonotype came up many times. The CDR3 loop is CASSPRAGHPYEQYF. DNA of the CDR3: TGTGCCAGTAGTCCACGAGCGGGCCACCCCTACGAGCAGTACTTC. The rearrangement uses TRBV19 and TRBJ2-7; possible D gene TRBD2, 6 bases. This CDR3 is built from 15 residues. Trimming cost V 5 bases and J 2 bases, with 16 bases left between them. Germline CDR1 is LNHDA and CDR2 is SQIVND (reference sequence).

This clonotype has only a few counts. At one boundary the junction diverges from the germline segment, which might be a read error. The J gene is TRBJ2-5, the V gene TRBV19; D ambiguous. The CDR3 has 13 residues. Germline V gene data show CDR1 as LNHDA and CDR2 as SQIVND (reference sequence). CDR3 in amino acids: CASSLTPGPIADF. CDR3 bases: TGTGCCAGTAGCCTAACCCCCGGGCCCATCGCGGACTTC.

This clonotype has at least ten counts. This chain uses TRBV28 with TRBJ2-7, with 9 nucleotides matching TRBD2. Looked up from germline, CDR1 is MDHEN and CDR2 is SYDVKM. This CDR3 region has 16 residues. The V and J ends lost 1 base and 7 bases, in that order; junction bases with no gene match: 11. The CDR3 bases are TGTGCCAGCAGTTTATTCCGACTAGCGGTCCCCTGGGAGCAGTACTTC. This translates into CASSLFRLAVPWEQYF.

There are many counts of this clonotype. The rearrangement uses TRBV2 and TRBJ2-1, with 8 bases matching TRBD2. This CDR3 has 15 amino acids. Trimming cost V 8 bases and J 3 bases; bases outside gene matches: 9. Per germline, CDR1 SNHLY and CDR2 FYNNEI. The DNA of the CDR3 is TGTGCCAGCCAAGAGCAGCGGGAGAACTACAATGAGCAGTTCTTC. Its translation is CASQEQRENYNEQFF.

This clonotype has at least ten counts. The chain carries TRBV7-9 and TRBJ2-4, with 9 bases identical to TRBD1. Germline V CDR1 and CDR2: SEHNR, FQNEAQ (reference sequence). The CDR3 totals 16 residues. Trimming removed 5 bases from V and 7 bases from J; junction bases left unmatched: 12. CDR3 sequence reads: CASSAGTGTIYNIQYF. In nucleotides, the CDR3 is TGTGCCAGCAGCGCGGGGACAGGGACAATTTACAACATTCAGTACTTC.

This clonotype was recorded many times. The CDR3 bases are TGTGCCAGTCTAGACAGGCTTAGGGCTTTCTTT. Amino acids: CASLDRLRAFF. The chain joins TRBV2 to TRBJ1-1, with D tentatively TRBD1 (6 bases). CDR1 and CDR2 from the germline V gene are SNHLY and FYNNEI. The CDR3 has 11 residues. V was pared by 9 bases and J by 11 bases, with 16 bases between.

This clonotype has a count of ten or more. V usage is TRBV27 and J usage is TRBJ1-6, with 9 bases that match TRBD1. The trim removed 5 bases at V and 0 bases at J, leaving 8 bases unmatched. The CDR3 totals 18 residues. Germline loops: CDR1 MNHEY, CDR2 SMNVEV (reference sequence). CDR3 sequence: CASSRGTGLSSYNSPLHF. As DNA, the CDR3 is TGTGCCAGCAGTCGCGGGACAGGGCTTAGCTCCTATAATTCACCCCTCCACTTT.